These 4 T cell receptor beta chains share one sample of origin, sequenced in a study of blood T cell repertoires in COVID-19. The protocol was immunoSEQ multiplex PCR, while the TCRdb copy is restricted to in-frame clones and leaves out a portion. The table shows approximately 200,000 clones, with about 90% occurring only once. The sample taken for sequencing was PBMCs or T cells enriched from blood (not recorded which). The receptors stem from a woman aged 30 to 39 who had recovered from COVID-19.

V is TRBV27 and J is TRBJ1-5, with a possible D match to TRBD1 (6 bases). The V gene lost 2 bases and the J gene lost 6 bases, with 8 bases spanning the gap. Per germline, CDR1 MNHEY and CDR2 SMNVEV (reference sequence). The CDR3 runs to 13 residues. CDR3 sequence (DNA): TGTGCCAGCAGTTTAAACAGGGTTCAGCCCCAGCATTTT. Translating gives CASSLNRVQPQHF.

The DNA for the CDR3 is TGCGCCAGCAGCTTGGCGGAGGACGCCGGCGAGCAGTACTTC. It codes for CASSLAEDAGEQYF. This chain uses TRBV5-1 with TRBJ2-7, with a possible D match to TRBD2 (5 bases). Germline lookup yields CDR1 SGHRS and CDR2 YFSETQ. The CDR3 has 14 residues. Between the trimmed V and J ends, which lost 0 bases and 6 bases, there was a span of 13 bases.

V and J are TRBV24-1 and TRBJ1-6, with D possibly TRBD1 on 5 matching bases. V lost 4 bases, J lost 0 bases, and 21 bases lay in between. The CDR3 loop spans 20 amino acids. Germline assignment: CDR1 KGHDR and CDR2 SFDVKD. The CDR3 is CATSDPSRQPPSSYNSPLHF. The CDR3 region has the DNA TGTGCCACCAGTGACCCCTCAAGACAGCCTCCTAGCTCCTATAATTCACCCCTCCACTTT.

The chain joins TRBV28 to TRBJ1-6; 8 nucleotides match TRBD1. Per the germline V gene, CDR1 is MDHEN and CDR2 is SYDVKM. This CDR3 is 16 amino acids long. V was pared by 6 bases and J by 10 bases, with 14 bases of the junction left unmatched. CDR3 amino acids: CASSGGATGVNSPLHF. As DNA, the CDR3 is TGTGCCAGCAGCGGGGGAGCGACAGGGGTAAACTCACCCCTCCACTTT.